What follows are 15 T cell receptor beta chains derived from one specimen sequenced in a study of healthy donors' naive CD4 and CD8 T cells (dated by TCRdb to between 2014 and 2016). The reads were generated on a 454 GS FLX Titanium. A previously published linear amplification protocol was used to build the TCR libraries, starting from approximately 500 ng of total RNA. The public reads were run again by TCRdb, first through fastp at Q25 and then through MiXCR, and only productive beta chains were kept. Rows with a matching CDR3 protein are joined into one entry that keeps the most common DNA and genes. A total of approximately 200,000 distinct CDR3 sequences appear in this sample, over 60% of them only once. About 2.3% of the sample is in the top ten clones. The specimen was naive CD4+ and CD8+ T cells sorted from blood, pooled from several donors. The sample's cell subset or site label, decoded: FACS-sorted naive CD4+ (CD45RO-CD45RA+) and naive CD8+ (CD45RA+CD27bright) T cells. The receptor source for this set is a pool of human donors in good health; the sample pools cells from several healthy donors.

The chain carries TRBV10-3 and TRBJ2-1; 7 positions match TRBD2. After removal of 0 bases from V and 0 bases from J, the junction contained 8 bases not matched to a gene. The CDR3 spans 18 residues. The germline V gene has CDR1 ENHRY and CDR2 SYGVKD. The CDR3 protein is CAISESPVLAASYNEQFF. The CDR3 nucleotides read TGTGCCATCAGTGAGTCGCCGGTCCTAGCGGCCTCCTACAATGAGCAGTTCTTC.

This clonotype was observed a few times. The chain recombines TRBV19 with TRBJ2-1; the match to TRBD2 covers 10 bases. The CDR3 sequence is 16 residues long. Germline CDR1 is LNHDA and CDR2 is SQIVND (reference sequence). The junction had 4 bases not matched to a gene; V was cut back by 5 bases and J by 0 bases. The CDR3 loop is CASSVLAGGSYNEQFF. In nucleotides, the CDR3 is TGTGCCAGTAGTGTTTTAGCGGGGGGCTCCTACAATGAGCAGTTCTTC.

This chain joins TRBV19 and TRBJ2-5; D gene unclear. Trimming cost V 5 bases and J 5 bases, with 18 bases left between them. Germline CDR1 reads LNHDA; CDR2 reads SQIVND (reference sequence). The CDR3 is made up of 15 amino acids. The CDR3 DNA sequence: TGTGCCAGTAGTTTCGGATCGCTCGGTCGGGAGACCCAGTACTTC. This codes for CASSFGSLGRETQYF.

The chain couples TRBV7-8 to TRBJ2-1; TRBD1 aligns across 10 bases. J lost 7 bases, V lost 5 bases, and 17 bases had no gene match. Germline V gene data show CDR1 as SGHVS and CDR2 as FQNEAQ. The CDR3 spans 18 residues. As DNA, the CDR3 is TGTGCCAGCAGCGTCAGACAGGGGGCCCCAATCACGGGTAATGAGCAGTTCTTC. It codes for CASSVRQGAPITGNEQFF.

This chain joins TRBV19 and TRBJ2-1; possibly TRBD2 for D (6 bases). Germline CDR1 reads LNHDA; CDR2 reads SQIVND (reference sequence). Between the trimmed V and J ends, which lost 4 bases and 5 bases, there was a span of 9 bases. The CDR3 contains 13 residues. The CDR3 region is CASSTLADNEQFF. DNA for the CDR3: TGTGCCAGTAGTACATTAGCGGACAATGAGCAGTTCTTC. Variable domain in full (rest from reference TRBV19 and TRBJ2-1): DGGITQSPKYLFRKEGQNVTLSCEQNLNHDAMYWYRQDPGQGLRLIYYSQIVNDFQKGDIAEGYSVSREKKESFPLTVTSAQKNPTAFYLCASSTLADNEQFFGPGTRLTVL.

The rearrangement uses TRBV14 and TRBJ2-1, with 8 bases identical to TRBD2. CDR3 length: 16 residues. V gave up 1 base and J gave up 7 bases; unmatched junction bases: 9. Germline lookup yields CDR1 SGHDN and CDR2 FVKESK. The CDR3: CASSQGNGRAFNEQFF. The CDR3 DNA is TGTGCCAGCAGCCAAGGAAACGGGAGGGCCTTTAATGAGCAGTTCTTC.

The chain couples TRBV29-1 to TRBJ1-1; D unresolved. Trimming shortened V by 5 bases and J by 1 base, and 11 bases separated the two germline ends. There are 13 residues in the CDR3. CDR1 SQVTM and CDR2 ANQGSEA come from the germline V gene. CDR3 amino acids: CSVRWTANTEAFF. As DNA, the CDR3 is TGCAGCGTTCGTTGGACGGCGAACACTGAAGCTTTCTTT. The variable domain in full, with the rest retrieved from reference TRBV29-1 and TRBJ1-1, is SAVISQKPSRDICQRGTSLTIQCQVDSQVTMMFWYRQQPGQSLTLIATANQGSEATYESGFVIDKFPISRPNLTFSTLTVSNMSPEDSSIYLCSVRWTANTEAFFGQGTRLTVV.

The chain couples TRBV27 to TRBJ2-7, with TRBD1 matching over 10 bases. Germline CDR1 reads MNHEY; CDR2 reads SMNVEV (reference sequence). V was pared by 7 bases and J by 4 bases, with 4 bases of the junction left unmatched. This CDR3 has 13 amino acids. The CDR3 DNA sequence: TGTGCCAGCACGGGGACAGGGGAGTACGAGCAGTACTTC. The encoded protein is CASTGTGEYEQYF.

The chain combines TRBV20-1 with TRBJ2-2; D ambiguous. V dropped 6 bases and J dropped 0 bases, with 8 bases sitting between them. This CDR3 is built from 13 residues. Per the germline V gene, CDR1 is DFQATT and CDR2 is SNEGSKA (reference sequence). The CDR3 DNA reads as TGCAGTGCATTCATCCCGAACACCGGGGAGCTGTTTTTT. Protein: CSAFIPNTGELFF.

The chain carries TRBV11-2 and TRBJ2-4; D gene uncertain. The germline V gene encodes CDR1 SGHAT and CDR2 FQNNGV. The CDR3 sequence is 15 residues long. V was shortened by 5 bases and J by 0 bases, with 11 bases between the two germline ends. DNA of the CDR3: TGTGCCAGCAGCGCCCCCCGGTTAGCCAAAAACATTCAGTACTTC. It specifies CASSAPRLAKNIQYF.

This clonotype appeared a few times. This rearrangement joins TRBV19 to TRBJ2-1; D unresolved. Trimming cost V 4 bases and J 4 bases, with 5 bases left between them. CDR1 LNHDA and CDR2 SQIVND come from the germline V gene (reference sequence). This CDR3 comprises 12 residues. CDR3 in amino acids: CASSNGYNEQFF. Written as DNA, the CDR3 is TGTGCCAGTAGTAACGGATACAATGAGCAGTTCTTC.

The rearrangement uses TRBV29-1 and TRBJ2-7, with D perhaps matching TRBD2 (6 bases). Germline V gene data show CDR1 as SQVTM and CDR2 as ANQGSEA. The CDR3 length is 14 residues. Trimming shortened V by 3 bases and J by 0 bases, and 12 bases separated the two germline ends. The chain's CDR3 is CSVEGLATSYEQYF. In nucleotides, the CDR3 is TGCAGCGTTGAGGGGCTAGCGACCTCCTACGAGCAGTACTTC.

This chain's CDR3 is CASSLSGLTEAFF. CDR3 DNA: TGTGCCAGCAGCTTATCAGGGTTAACTGAAGCTTTCTTT. This sequence joins TRBV7-8 and TRBJ1-1; D might be TRBD1 (5 bases). V was cut by 2 bases and J by 5 bases, with 9 bases left in between. Looked up from germline, CDR1 is SGHVS and CDR2 is FQNEAQ. This CDR3 contains 13 residues.

This clonotype showed up just a few times. The genes are TRBV4-1 and TRBJ2-3; 8 nucleotides align to TRBD1. In germline, CDR1 is MGHRA, CDR2 YSYEKL. This CDR3 comprises 15 residues. The V segment lost 0 bases and the J segment 3 bases; nucleotides outside the gene matches: 2. For the CDR3, the DNA is TGCGCCAGCAGCCAAGATAGGGACAGGACAGATACGCAGTATTTT. This codes for CASSQDRDRTDTQYF.

This clonotype has more than one count but fewer than ten. V is TRBV6-1 and J is TRBJ1-5; D is perhaps TRBD1 (5 bases). The CDR3 contains 18 residues. V lost 4 bases to trimming and J lost 0 bases, with 19 bases between them. From germline, CDR1 is MNHNS and CDR2 SASEGT. The CDR3: CASSVAGTERISNQPQHF. In DNA, the CDR3 is TGTGCCAGCAGTGTTGCCGGGACTGAGAGGATTAGCAATCAGCCCCAGCATTTT.